This TCR beta chain was sequenced during a study of graft-versus-host responses after intestinal transplantation. Study observations and caveats: Researchers found peak circulating GvH clone levels linked to early post-transplant HvG declines.

From germline, CDR1 is SEHNR and CDR2 FQNEAQ (reference sequence). V was clipped by 1 base and J by 2 bases; unmatched bases: 0. This CDR3 has 15 residues. Method: immunoSEQ multiplex PCR; TCRdb's copy keeps in-frame clones and lacks some. The sample lists some 70,000 clones, about nine tenths occurring once. On this clone itself: Its antigen is still unknown.

This clonotype was obtained from a human donor who was the organ donor for an intestinal transplant. The chain joins TRBV7-9 to TRBJ1-5, with 9 bases identical to TRBD1. The sample was unstimulated CD8+ T cells sorted from spleen or lymph node cells, taken before transplant. The CDR3 protein is CASSLGTGGNQPQHF. For the CDR3, the DNA is TGTGCCAGCAGCTTAGGGACAGGGGGCAATCAGCCCCAGCATTTT.